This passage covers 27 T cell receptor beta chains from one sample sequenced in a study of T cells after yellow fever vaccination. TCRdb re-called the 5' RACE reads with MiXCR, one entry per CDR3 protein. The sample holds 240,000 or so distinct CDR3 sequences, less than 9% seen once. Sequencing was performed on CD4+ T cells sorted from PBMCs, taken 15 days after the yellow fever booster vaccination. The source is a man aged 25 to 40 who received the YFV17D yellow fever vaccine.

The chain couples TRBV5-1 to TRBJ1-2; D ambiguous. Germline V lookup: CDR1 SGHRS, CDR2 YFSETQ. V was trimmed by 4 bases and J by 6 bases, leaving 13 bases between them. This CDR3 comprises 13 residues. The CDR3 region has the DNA TGCGCCAGCAGCCTCGGCCACAGCGATGGCTACACCTTC. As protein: CASSLGHSDGYTF.

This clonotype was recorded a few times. This chain's CDR3 is CASSDEGRGAYEQYF. The DNA for the CDR3 is TGCGCCAGCAGCGACGAGGGGAGAGGAGCCTACGAGCAGTACTTC. This chain uses TRBV10-1 with TRBJ2-7; D is tentatively TRBD1 or TRBD2 (5 bases each). CDR1 is WNHNN, CDR2 SYGVQD, per germline (reference sequence). There are 15 residues in the CDR3. Trimming removed 6 bases at V and 2 bases at J, with 17 bases between.

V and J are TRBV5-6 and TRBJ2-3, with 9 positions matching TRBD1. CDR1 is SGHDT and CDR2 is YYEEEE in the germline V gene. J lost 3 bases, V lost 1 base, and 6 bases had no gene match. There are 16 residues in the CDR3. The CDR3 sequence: CASSLLGQGLTDTQYF. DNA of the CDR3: TGTGCCAGCAGCTTGCTCGGACAGGGGTTGACAGATACGCAGTATTTT.

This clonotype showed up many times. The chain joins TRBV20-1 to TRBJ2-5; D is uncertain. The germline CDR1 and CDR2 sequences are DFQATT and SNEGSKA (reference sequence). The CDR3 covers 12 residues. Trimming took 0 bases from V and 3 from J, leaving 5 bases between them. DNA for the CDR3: TGCAGTGCTAGAGATGCCGAAGAGACCCAGTACTTC. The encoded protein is CSARDAEETQYF.

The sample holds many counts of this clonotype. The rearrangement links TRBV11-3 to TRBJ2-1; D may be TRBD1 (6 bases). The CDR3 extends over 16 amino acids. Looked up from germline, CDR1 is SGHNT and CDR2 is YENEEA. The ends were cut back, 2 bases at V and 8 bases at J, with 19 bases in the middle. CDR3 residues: CASSLFGGAGDDEQFF. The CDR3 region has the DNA TGTGCCAGCAGCTTATTCGGCGGAGCAGGGGACGATGAGCAGTTCTTC.

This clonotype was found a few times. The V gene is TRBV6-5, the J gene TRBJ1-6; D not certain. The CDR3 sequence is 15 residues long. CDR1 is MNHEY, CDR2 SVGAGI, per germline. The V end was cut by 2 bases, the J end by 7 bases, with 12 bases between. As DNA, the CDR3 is TGTGCCAGCAGTTACCAGCCGTGGGTAAATTCACCCCTCCACTTT. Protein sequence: CASSYQPWVNSPLHF.

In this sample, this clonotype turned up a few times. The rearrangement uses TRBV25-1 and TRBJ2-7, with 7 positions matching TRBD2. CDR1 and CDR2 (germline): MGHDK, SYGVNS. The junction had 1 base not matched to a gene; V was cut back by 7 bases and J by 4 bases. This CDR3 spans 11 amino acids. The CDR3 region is CASMGGYEQYF. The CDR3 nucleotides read TGTGCCAGCATGGGGGGGTACGAGCAGTACTTC.

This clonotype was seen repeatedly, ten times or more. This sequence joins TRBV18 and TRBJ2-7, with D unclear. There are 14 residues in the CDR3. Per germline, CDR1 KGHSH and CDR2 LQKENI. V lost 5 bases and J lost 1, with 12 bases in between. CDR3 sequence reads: CASSTDILSYEQYF. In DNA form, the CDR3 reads TGTGCCAGCTCAACAGACATCCTATCCTACGAGCAGTACTTC.

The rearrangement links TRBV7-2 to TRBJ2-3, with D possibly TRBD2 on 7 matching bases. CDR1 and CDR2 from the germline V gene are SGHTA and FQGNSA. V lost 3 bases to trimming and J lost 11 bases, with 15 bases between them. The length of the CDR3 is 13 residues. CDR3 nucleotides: TGTGCCAGCAGCTTGAACAGGGAGGGGAAGCAGTATTTT. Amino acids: CASSLNREGKQYF. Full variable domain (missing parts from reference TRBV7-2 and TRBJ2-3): GAGVSQSPSNKVTEKGKDVELRCDPISGHTALYWYRQSLGQGLEFLIYFQGNSAPDKSGLPSDRFSAERTGGSVSTLTIQRTQQEDSAVYLCASSLNREGKQYFGPGTRLTVL.

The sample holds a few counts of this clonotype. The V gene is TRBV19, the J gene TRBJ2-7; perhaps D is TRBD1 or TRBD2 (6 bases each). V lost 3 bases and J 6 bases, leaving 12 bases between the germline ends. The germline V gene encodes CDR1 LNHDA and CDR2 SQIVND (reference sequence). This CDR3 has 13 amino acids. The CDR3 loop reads CASSIRGLVEQYF. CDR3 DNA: TGTGCCAGTAGTATCCGGGGGCTTGTCGAGCAGTACTTC. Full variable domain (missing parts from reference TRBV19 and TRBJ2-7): DGGITQSPKYLFRKEGQNVTLSCEQNLNHDAMYWYRQDPGQGLRLIYYSQIVNDFQKGDIAEGYSVSREKKESFPLTVTSAQKNPTAFYLCASSIRGLVEQYFGPGTRLTVT.

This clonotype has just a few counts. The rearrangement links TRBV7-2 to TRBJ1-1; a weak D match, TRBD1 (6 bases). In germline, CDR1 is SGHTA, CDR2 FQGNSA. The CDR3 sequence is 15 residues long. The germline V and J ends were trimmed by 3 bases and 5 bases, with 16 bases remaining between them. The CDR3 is CASSFVSQGLTEAFF. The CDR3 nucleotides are TGTGCCAGCAGCTTTGTCTCTCAGGGGCTTACTGAAGCTTTCTTT.

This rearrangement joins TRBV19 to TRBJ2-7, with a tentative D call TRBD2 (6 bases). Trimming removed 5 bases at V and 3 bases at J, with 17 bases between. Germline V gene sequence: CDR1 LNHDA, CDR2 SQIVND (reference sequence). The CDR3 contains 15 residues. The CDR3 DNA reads TGTGCCAGTAGTCCAATGGCGGGAAAGAACTACGAGCAGTACTTC. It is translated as CASSPMAGKNYEQYF.

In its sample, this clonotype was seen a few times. The CDR3 nucleotides are TGTGCCAGCAGCTCTCGGACTAGCGGGGGCTACGAGCAGTACTTC. Translated: CASSSRTSGGYEQYF. This chain joins TRBV7-2 and TRBJ2-7; 13 bases are shared with TRBD2. Germline CDR1 SGHTA, CDR2 FQGNSA. Unmatched junction bases numbered 3, after V lost 4 bases and J lost 3 bases. This CDR3 is 15 amino acids long. The variable domain in full, with the rest retrieved from reference TRBV7-2 and TRBJ2-7, is GAGVSQSPSNKVTEKGKDVELRCDPISGHTALYWYRQSLGQGLEFLIYFQGNSAPDKSGLPSDRFSAERTGGSVSTLTIQRTQQEDSAVYLCASSSRTSGGYEQYFGPGTRLTVT.

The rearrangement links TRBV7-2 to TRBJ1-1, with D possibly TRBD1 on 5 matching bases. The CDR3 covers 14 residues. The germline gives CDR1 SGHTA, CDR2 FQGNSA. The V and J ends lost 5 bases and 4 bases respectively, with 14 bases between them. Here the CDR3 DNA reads TGTGCCAGCAGCCGGGGACGGACGATCACTGAAGCTTTCTTT. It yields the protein CASSRGRTITEAFF.

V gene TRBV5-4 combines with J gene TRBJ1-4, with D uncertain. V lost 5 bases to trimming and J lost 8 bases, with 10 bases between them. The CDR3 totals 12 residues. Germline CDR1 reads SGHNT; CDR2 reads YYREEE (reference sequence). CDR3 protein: CASRKGGEKLFF. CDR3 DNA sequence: TGTGCCAGCAGGAAAGGAGGCGAAAAACTGTTTTTT. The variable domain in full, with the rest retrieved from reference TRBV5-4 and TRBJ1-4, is ETGVTQSPTHLIKTRGQQVTLRCSSQSGHNTVSWYQQALGQGPQFIFQYYREEENGRGNFPPRFSGLQFPNYSSELNVNALELDDSALYLCASRKGGEKLFFGSGTQLSVL.

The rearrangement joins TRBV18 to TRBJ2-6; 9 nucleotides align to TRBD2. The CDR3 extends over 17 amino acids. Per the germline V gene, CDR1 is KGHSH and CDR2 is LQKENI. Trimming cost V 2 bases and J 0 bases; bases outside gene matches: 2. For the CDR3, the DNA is TGTGCCAGCTCACCAGCGGGGGGGGACTCTGGGGCCAACGTCCTGACTTTC. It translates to CASSPAGGDSGANVLTF.

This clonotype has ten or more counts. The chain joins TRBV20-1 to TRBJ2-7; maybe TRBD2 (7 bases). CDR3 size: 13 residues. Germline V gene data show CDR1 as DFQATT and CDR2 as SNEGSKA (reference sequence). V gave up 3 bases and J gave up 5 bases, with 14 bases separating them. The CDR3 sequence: CSASDGGPHEQYF. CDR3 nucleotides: TGCAGTGCTAGTGACGGGGGGCCACACGAGCAGTACTTC.

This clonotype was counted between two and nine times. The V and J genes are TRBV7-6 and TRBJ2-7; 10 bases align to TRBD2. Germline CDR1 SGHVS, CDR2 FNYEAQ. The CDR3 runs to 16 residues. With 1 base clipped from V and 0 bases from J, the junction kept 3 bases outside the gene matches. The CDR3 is CASSLGSSGSSYEQYF. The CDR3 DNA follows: TGTGCCAGCAGCTTAGGATCTAGCGGGAGCTCCTACGAGCAGTACTTC.

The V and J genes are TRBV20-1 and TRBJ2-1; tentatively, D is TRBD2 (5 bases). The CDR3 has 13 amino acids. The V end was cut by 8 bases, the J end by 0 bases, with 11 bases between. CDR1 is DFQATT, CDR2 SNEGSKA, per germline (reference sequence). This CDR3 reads CSLIASSYNEQFF. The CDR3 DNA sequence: TGCAGTCTCATAGCGAGCTCCTACAATGAGCAGTTCTTC.

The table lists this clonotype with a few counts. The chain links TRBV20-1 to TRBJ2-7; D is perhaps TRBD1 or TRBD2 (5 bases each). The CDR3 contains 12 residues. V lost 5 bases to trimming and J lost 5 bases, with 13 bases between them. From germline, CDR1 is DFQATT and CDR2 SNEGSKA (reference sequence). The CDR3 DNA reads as TGCAGTGCTCAGAGGGGCGTGAACGAGCAGTACTTC. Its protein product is CSAQRGVNEQYF.

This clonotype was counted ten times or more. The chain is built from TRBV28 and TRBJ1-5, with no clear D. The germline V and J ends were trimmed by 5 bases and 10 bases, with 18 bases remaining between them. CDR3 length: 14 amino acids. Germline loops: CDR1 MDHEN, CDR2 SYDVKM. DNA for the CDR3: TGTGCCAGCAGTCCCCGGGCAGTCATCAGCCCCCAGCATTTT. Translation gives CASSPRAVISPQHF.

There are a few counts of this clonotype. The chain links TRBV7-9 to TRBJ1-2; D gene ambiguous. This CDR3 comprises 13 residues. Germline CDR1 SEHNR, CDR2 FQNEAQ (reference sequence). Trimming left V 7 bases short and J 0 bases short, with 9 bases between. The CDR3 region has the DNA TGTGCCAGCAACCTACTCCCTAACTATGGCTACACCTTC. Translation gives CASNLLPNYGYTF. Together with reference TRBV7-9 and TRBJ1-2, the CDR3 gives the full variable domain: DTGVSQNPRHKITKRGQNVTFRCDPISEHNRLYWYRQTLGQGPEFLTYFQNEAQLEKSRLLSDRFSAERPKGSFSTLEIQRTEQGDSAMYLCASNLLPNYGYTFGSGTRLTVV.

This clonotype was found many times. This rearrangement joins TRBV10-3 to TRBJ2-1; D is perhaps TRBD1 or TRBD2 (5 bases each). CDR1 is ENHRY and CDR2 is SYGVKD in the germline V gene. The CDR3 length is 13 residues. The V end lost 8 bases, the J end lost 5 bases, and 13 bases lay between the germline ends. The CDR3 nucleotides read TGTGCCATCCGGGACGGGTCCCACAATGAGCAGTTCTTC. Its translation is CAIRDGSHNEQFF.

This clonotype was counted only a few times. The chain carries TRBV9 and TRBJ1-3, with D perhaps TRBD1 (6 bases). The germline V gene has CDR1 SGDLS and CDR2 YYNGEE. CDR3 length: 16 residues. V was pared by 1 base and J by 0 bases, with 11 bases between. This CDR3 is CASSVWTVNSGNTIYF. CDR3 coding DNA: TGTGCCAGCAGCGTATGGACAGTCAACTCTGGAAACACCATATATTTT.

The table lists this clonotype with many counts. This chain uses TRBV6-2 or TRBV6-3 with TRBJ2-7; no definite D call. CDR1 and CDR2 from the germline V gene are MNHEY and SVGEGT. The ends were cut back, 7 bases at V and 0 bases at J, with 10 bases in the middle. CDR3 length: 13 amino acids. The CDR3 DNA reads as TGTGCCAGCAACCTCGTTGTCTCCTACGAGCAGTACTTC. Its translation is CASNLVVSYEQYF.

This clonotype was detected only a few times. CDR3 sequence reads: CASGGAVNTEAFF. Here the CDR3 DNA reads TGTGCCAGCGGAGGGGCGGTGAACACTGAAGCTTTCTTT. This chain joins TRBV6-1 and TRBJ1-1, with D possibly TRBD1 on 5 matching bases. The CDR3 runs 13 residues. V lost 8 bases to trimming and J lost 0 bases, with 10 bases between them. Germline CDR1 reads MNHNS; CDR2 reads SASEGT.

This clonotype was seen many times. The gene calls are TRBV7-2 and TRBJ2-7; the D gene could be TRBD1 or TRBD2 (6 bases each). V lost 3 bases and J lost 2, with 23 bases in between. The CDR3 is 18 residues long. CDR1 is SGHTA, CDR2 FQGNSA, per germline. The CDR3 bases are TGTGCCAGCAGCTTTTCCGGCGGGGACAACAGGAGAACCTACGAGCAGTACTTC. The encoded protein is CASSFSGGDNRRTYEQYF.